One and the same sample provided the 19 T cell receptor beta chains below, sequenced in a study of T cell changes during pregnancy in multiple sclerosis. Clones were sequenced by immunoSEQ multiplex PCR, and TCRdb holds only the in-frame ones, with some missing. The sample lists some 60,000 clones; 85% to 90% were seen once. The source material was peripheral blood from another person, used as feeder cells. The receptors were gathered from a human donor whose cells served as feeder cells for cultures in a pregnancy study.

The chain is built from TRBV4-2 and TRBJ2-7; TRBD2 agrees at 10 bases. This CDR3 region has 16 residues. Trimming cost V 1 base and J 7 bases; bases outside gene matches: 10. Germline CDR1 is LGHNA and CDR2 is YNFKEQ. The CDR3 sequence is CASSQAEREGSGEQYF. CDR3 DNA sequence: TGTGCCAGCAGCCAAGCGGAGCGGGAGGGCTCGGGAGAGCAGTACTTC.

The DNA for the CDR3 is TGTGCCAGCAGCTTAGCGCTAATGAAGGGGACCCAGTACTTC. This encodes CASSLALMKGTQYF. The chain carries TRBV7-6 and TRBJ2-5; D gene unclear. Trimming took off 0 bases at V and 7 bases at J, with 12 bases between the two ends. CDR1 is SGHVS and CDR2 is FNYEAQ in the germline V gene. The length of the CDR3 is 14 residues.

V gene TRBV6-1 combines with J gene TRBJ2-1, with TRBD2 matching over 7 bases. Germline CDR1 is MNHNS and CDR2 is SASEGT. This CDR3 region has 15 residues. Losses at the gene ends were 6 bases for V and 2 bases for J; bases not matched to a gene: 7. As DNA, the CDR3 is TGTGCCAGCAGCCTAGGGCTAGCGGCCTACAATGAGCAGTTCTTC. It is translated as CASSLGLAAYNEQFF.

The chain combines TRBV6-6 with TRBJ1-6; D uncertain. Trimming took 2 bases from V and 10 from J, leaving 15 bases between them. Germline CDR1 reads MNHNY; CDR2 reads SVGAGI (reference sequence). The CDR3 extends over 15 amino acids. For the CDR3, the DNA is TGTGCCAGCAGTTACATAGGGAGATTTGACTCACCCCTCCACTTT. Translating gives CASSYIGRFDSPLHF.

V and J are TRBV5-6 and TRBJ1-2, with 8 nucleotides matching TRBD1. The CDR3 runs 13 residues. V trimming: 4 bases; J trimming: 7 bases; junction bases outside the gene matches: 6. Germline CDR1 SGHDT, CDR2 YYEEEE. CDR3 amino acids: CASSQGASFGYTF. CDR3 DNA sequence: TGTGCCAGCAGCCAGGGGGCTTCATTTGGCTACACCTTC.

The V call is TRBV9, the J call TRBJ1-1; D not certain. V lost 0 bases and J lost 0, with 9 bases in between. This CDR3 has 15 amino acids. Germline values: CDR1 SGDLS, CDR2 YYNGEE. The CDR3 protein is CASSVVRDMNTEAFF. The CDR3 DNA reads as TGTGCCAGCAGCGTAGTACGTGACATGAACACTGAAGCTTTCTTT.

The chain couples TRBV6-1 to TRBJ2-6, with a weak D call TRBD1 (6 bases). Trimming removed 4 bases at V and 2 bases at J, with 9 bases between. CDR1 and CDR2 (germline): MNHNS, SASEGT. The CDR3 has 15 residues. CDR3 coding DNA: TGTGCCAGCAGTGGAGGGACAACTGGGGCCAACGTCCTGACTTTC. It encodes CASSGGTTGANVLTF.

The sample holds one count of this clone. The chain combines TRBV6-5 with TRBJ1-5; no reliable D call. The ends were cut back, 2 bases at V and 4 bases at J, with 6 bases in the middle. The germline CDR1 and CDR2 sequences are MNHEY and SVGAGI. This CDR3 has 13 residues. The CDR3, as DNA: TGTGCCAGCAGTTACGGCGTAAATCAGCCCCAGCATTTT. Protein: CASSYGVNQPQHF.

The CDR3 loop reads CASSVGSSGSGFDEQFF. The CDR3, as DNA: TGTGCCAGCAGCGTAGGGTCGAGCGGGAGTGGTTTCGATGAGCAGTTCTTC. V gene TRBV9 combines with J gene TRBJ2-1, with 8 bases fitting TRBD2. The CDR3 has 17 residues. CDR1 is SGDLS, CDR2 YYNGEE, per germline. Trimming removed 0 bases from V and 8 bases from J; junction bases left unmatched: 13.

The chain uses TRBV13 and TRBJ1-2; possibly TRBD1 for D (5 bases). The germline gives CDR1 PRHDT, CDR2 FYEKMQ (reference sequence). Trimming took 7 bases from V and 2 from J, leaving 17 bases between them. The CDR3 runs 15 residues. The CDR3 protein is CASTNAQRDNYGYTF. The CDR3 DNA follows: TGTGCCAGCACCAACGCCCAACGGGACAACTATGGCTACACCTTC.

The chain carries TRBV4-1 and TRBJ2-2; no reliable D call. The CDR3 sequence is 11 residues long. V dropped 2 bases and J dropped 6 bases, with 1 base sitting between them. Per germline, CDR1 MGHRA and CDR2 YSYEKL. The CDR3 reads CASSQSGELFF. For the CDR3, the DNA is TGCGCCAGCAGCCAATCCGGGGAGCTGTTTTTT.

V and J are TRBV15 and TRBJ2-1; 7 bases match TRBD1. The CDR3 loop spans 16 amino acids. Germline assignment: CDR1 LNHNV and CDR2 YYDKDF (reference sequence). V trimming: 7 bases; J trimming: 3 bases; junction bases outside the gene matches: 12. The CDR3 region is CATTLETGPYYNEQFF. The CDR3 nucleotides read TGTGCCACCACTCTTGAGACAGGGCCTTACTACAATGAGCAGTTCTTC.

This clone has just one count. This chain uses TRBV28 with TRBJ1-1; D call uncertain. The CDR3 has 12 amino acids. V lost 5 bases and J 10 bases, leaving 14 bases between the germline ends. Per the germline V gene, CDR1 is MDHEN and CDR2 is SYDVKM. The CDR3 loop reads CASSPGPGGAFF. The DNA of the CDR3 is TGTGCCAGCAGTCCCGGACCGGGTGGAGCTTTCTTT.

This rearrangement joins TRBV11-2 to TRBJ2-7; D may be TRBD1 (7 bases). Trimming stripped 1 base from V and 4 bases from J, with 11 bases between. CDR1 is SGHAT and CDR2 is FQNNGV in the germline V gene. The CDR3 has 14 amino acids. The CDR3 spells CASSLARGEYEQYF. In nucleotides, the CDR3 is TGTGCCAGCAGCTTAGCCAGGGGGGAGTACGAGCAGTACTTC.

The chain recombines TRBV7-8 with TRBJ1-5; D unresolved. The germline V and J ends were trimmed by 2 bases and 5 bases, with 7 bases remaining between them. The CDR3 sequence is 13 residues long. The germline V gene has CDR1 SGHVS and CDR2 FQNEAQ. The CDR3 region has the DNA TGTGCCAGCAGCTTATCGTGGGATCAGCCCCAGCATTTT. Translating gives CASSLSWDQPQHF.

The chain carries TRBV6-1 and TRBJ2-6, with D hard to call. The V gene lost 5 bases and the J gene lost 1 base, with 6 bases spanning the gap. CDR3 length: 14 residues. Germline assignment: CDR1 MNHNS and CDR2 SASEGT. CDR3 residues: CASSPKSGANVLTF. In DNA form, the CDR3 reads TGTGCCAGCAGTCCTAAATCTGGGGCCAACGTCCTGACTTTC.

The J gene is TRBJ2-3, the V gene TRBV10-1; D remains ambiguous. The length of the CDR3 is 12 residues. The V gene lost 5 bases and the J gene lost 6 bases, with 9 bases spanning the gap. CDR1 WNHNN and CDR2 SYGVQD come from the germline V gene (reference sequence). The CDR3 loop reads CASSPLRDTQYF. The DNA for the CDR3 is TGCGCCAGCAGTCCACTGAGGGATACGCAGTATTTT.

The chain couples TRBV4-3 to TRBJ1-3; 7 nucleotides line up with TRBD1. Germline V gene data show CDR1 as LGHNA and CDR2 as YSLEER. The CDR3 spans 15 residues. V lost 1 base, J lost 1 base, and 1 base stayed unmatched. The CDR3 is CASSQGTGSGNTIYF. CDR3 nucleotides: TGCGCCAGCAGCCAAGGGACAGGTTCTGGAAACACCATATATTTT.

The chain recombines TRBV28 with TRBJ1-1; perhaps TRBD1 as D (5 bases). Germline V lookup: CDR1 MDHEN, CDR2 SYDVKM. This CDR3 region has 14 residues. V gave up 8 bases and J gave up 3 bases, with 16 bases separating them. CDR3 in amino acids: CASQPSYRHTEAFF. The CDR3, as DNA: TGTGCCAGCCAACCGAGCTACAGGCACACTGAAGCTTTCTTT.